Shown below are 17 T cell receptor beta chains from a single sample sequenced in a study of cytomegalovirus exposure and HLA in healthy donors. Primers included in the PCR were 60 Vbeta and 13 Jbeta primers. Measured with immunoSEQ multiplex PCR; TCRdb has only the in-frame clones, and not every one. The table shows about 120,000 clones, with 74% occurring only once. The sequencing sample was made of PBMCs. The receptors were sampled from a woman aged 45-59 years in good health and CMV-seropositive.

The chain combines TRBV10-3 with TRBJ1-1; 7 bases match TRBD1. Trimming at V came to 3 bases and at J to 8 bases, leaving 6 bases not matched to a gene. Germline lookup yields CDR1 ENHRY and CDR2 SYGVKD. The CDR3 loop spans 13 amino acids. The CDR3 sequence: CAISERGLIEAFF. The CDR3 DNA is TGTGCCATCAGTGAAAGGGGGCTGATCGAAGCTTTCTTT.

This chain joins TRBV9 and TRBJ1-1, with 7 bases matching TRBD1. J gave up 6 bases and V 1 base, and 12 bases lay outside the gene matches. The CDR3 is 16 residues long. Germline CDR1 and CDR2: SGDLS and YYNGEE. The CDR3 loop is CASSVFLGGVPPEAFF. CDR3 DNA: TGTGCCAGCAGCGTATTTCTAGGGGGCGTCCCTCCTGAAGCTTTCTTT.

The CDR3 sequence is CASSLTGVGVNEQYF. As DNA, the CDR3 is TGCGCCAGCAGCTTGACAGGGGTTGGAGTCAACGAGCAGTACTTC. This sequence joins TRBV5-1 and TRBJ2-7; 7 nucleotides align to TRBD1. The CDR3 consists of 15 residues. Germline V gene lookup returns CDR1 SGHRS and CDR2 YFSETQ. V lost 1 base, J lost 5 bases, and 9 bases stayed unmatched.

The chain carries TRBV18 and TRBJ1-1; 7 positions match TRBD1. This CDR3 spans 14 amino acids. V dropped 3 bases and J dropped 6; count of bases not matched to a gene: 7. CDR1 is KGHSH, CDR2 LQKENI, per germline. CDR3 sequence reads: CASSPVFDRAEAFF. DNA of the CDR3: TGTGCCAGCTCACCGGTATTCGACAGGGCTGAAGCTTTCTTT.

The chain uses TRBV2 and TRBJ1-6; D is unresolved. The CDR3 is made up of 16 amino acids. V lost 1 base, J lost 8 bases, and 15 bases lay in between. Germline V gene data show CDR1 as SNHLY and CDR2 as FYNNEI. The CDR3 region is CASSEDRLKGYSPLHF. The CDR3 DNA reads as TGTGCCAGCAGTGAAGACCGACTGAAAGGTTATTCACCCCTCCACTTT.

J is TRBJ2-7 and V is TRBV5-4; TRBD2 matches 7 bases. The CDR3 consists of 14 residues. Unmatched junction bases numbered 2, after V lost 2 bases and J lost 0 bases. CDR1 is SGHNT, CDR2 YYREEE, per germline (reference sequence). The chain's CDR3 is CASSFGLGSYEQYF. The CDR3 DNA reads as TGTGCCAGCAGCTTCGGACTAGGCTCCTACGAGCAGTACTTC.

A remark on this clone: The CDR3 does not end in the conserved phenylalanine or tryptophan, so this is likely a read error. The V call is TRBV28, the J call TRBJ1-4, with 10 bases that match TRBD1. The germline gives CDR1 MDHEN, CDR2 SYDVKM. The CDR3 runs 18 residues. V lost 5 bases to trimming and J lost 6 bases; unmatched junction nucleotides: 15. CDR3 bases: TGTGCCAGCAGTCCCAGAACAGGGACAGGGGATAGTGATGAAAAACTGTTTGTT. It is translated as CASSPRTGTGDSDEKLFV.

The CDR3 DNA reads as TGCGCCAGCAGCCCGACAGTCAGCTCTGAAAAACTGTTTTTT. Encoded protein: CASSPTVSSEKLFF. The chain links TRBV5-1 to TRBJ1-4; the D gene is possibly TRBD1 (5 bases). The ends were cut back, 4 bases at V and 7 bases at J, with 14 bases in the middle. CDR3 length: 14 amino acids. Germline V gives CDR1 SGHRS, CDR2 YFSETQ.

This clone came up a few times. The genes are TRBV4-3 and TRBJ1-2; 7 bases map to TRBD1. The germline V gene has CDR1 LGHNA and CDR2 YSLEER. The CDR3 runs to 15 residues. The V and J ends lost 1 base and 5 bases, in that order; junction bases with no gene match: 7. CDR3 residues: CASSQGWTGSYGYTF. CDR3 DNA: TGCGCCAGCAGCCAAGGGTGGACAGGATCATATGGCTACACCTTC.

The genes are TRBV5-1 and TRBJ2-1, with a weak D call TRBD1 (6 bases). This CDR3 comprises 16 residues. Germline-derived CDR1 and CDR2 are SGHRS and YFSETQ. Trimming shortened V by 1 base and J by 6 bases, and 17 bases separated the two germline ends. CDR3 bases: TGCGCCAGCAGCTTGTGGACCTTACAGGGCCTCAATGAGCAGTTCTTC. Its translation is CASSLWTLQGLNEQFF.

The V call is TRBV25-1, the J call TRBJ2-3; D may be TRBD2 (6 bases). Germline V CDR1 and CDR2: MGHDK, SYGVNS. V gave up 8 bases and J gave up 3 bases, with 15 bases separating them. The CDR3 is 14 amino acids. CDR3 sequence: CASGLWDATDTQYF. The CDR3, as DNA: TGTGCCAGCGGACTATGGGACGCAACAGATACGCAGTATTTT.

The chain uses TRBV28 and TRBJ1-5; D gene unclear. The CDR3 is 12 residues long. Between the trimmed V and J ends, which lost 6 bases and 11 bases, there was a span of 14 bases. Germline CDR1 and CDR2: MDHEN and SYDVKM. The CDR3 sequence: CASSRVSLSQHF. The CDR3 DNA follows: TGTGCCAGCAGCCGTGTCTCTTTGTCCCAGCATTTT.

To note about this clone: Other DNA sequences in the same sample also yield this CDR3. The CDR3 bases are TGTGCCAGCAGCTTAGGGCAGGGATTCACAGATACGCAGTATTTT. Amino acid sequence: CASSLGQGFTDTQYF. This chain links TRBV5-6 with TRBJ2-3; TRBD1 might be the D (5 bases). CDR3 length: 15 amino acids. The germline V and J ends were trimmed by 2 bases and 2 bases, with 12 bases remaining between them. The germline gives CDR1 SGHDT, CDR2 YYEEEE.

The chain is built from TRBV18 and TRBJ2-5; D is unresolved. This CDR3 comprises 14 residues. Germline values: CDR1 KGHSH, CDR2 LQKENI. Deletions cut 6 bases from V and 1 base from J, with 12 bases between. Here the CDR3 reads CASSPPNLQETQYF. The CDR3 bases are TGTGCCAGCTCGCCCCCTAACCTCCAAGAGACCCAGTACTTC.

This clone was seen a few times. This chain joins TRBV5-5 and TRBJ1-1, with a possible D match to TRBD1 (5 bases). CDR1 is SGHKS and CDR2 is YYEKEE in the germline V gene (reference sequence). The CDR3 has 14 residues. V was trimmed by 5 bases and J by 1 base, leaving 12 bases between them. The CDR3 protein is CASRKGVPNTEAFF. The DNA of the CDR3 is TGTGCCAGCAGAAAAGGGGTCCCGAACACTGAAGCTTTCTTT.

This clone was seen once. The gene calls are TRBV4-1 and TRBJ1-6, with D possibly TRBD1 on 5 matching bases. This CDR3 has 17 residues. Per the germline V gene, CDR1 is MGHRA and CDR2 is YSYEKL. Trimming pared 5 bases from V and 0 bases from J, leaving 14 bases between. DNA of the CDR3: TGCGCCAGCAGCGCAGGGACTCCGAGCTCCTATAATTCACCCCTCCACTTT. Protein: CASSAGTPSSYNSPLHF.

V and J are TRBV7-7 and TRBJ2-5; no reliable D call. In germline, CDR1 is SSHAT, CDR2 FNYEAQ (reference sequence). V lost 3 bases, J lost 1 base, and 6 bases lay in between. The CDR3 has 13 amino acids. This CDR3 reads CASSLGSQETQYF. CDR3 bases: TGTGCCAGCAGCTTGGGCAGCCAAGAGACCCAGTACTTC.